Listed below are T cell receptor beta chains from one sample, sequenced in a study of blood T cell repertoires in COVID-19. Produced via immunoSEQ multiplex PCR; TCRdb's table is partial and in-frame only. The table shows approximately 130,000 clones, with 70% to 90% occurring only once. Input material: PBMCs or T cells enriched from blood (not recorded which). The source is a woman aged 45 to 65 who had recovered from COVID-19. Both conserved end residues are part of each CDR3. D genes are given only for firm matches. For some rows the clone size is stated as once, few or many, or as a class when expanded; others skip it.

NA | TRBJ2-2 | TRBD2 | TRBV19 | CASIRTSGGGGELFF | TGTGCCAGTATCAGGACTAGCGGGGGTGGCGGGGAGCTGTTTTTT
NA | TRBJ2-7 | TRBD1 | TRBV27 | CASSPGTGRTYEQYF | TGTGCCAGCAGTCCAGGGACAGGGAGGACCTACGAGCAGTACTTC
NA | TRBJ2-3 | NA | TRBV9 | CASSLGQSTDTQYF | TGTGCCAGCAGCCTGGGACAAAGCACAGATACGCAGTATTTT
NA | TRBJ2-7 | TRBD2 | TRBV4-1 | CASSLRGLAGGEQYF | TGCGCCAGCAGCCTTCGGGGACTAGCGGGGGGGGAGCAGTACTTC
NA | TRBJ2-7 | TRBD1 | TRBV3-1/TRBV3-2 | CASSHVGTGITYEQYF | TGTGCCAGCAGCCATGTCGGGACAGGGATTACCTACGAGCAGTACTTC
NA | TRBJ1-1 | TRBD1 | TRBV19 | CASSKQGVVEAFF | TGTGCCAGTAGTAAACAGGGGGTGGTTGAAGCTTTCTTT
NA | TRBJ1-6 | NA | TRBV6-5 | CASSYPRVNNSPLHF | TGTGCCAGCAGTTACCCCAGGGTTAATAATTCACCCCTCCACTTT
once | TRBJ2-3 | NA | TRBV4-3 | CASSQGSGITDTQYF | TGCGCCAGCAGCCAAGGGAGCGGAATCACAGATACGCAGTATTTT
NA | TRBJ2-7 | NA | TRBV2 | CASSPDKNEQYF | TGTGCCAGCAGTCCGGACAAAAACGAGCAGTACTTC
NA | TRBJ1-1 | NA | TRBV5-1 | CASSQTGLNTEAFF | TGCGCCAGCAGCCAAACAGGGTTGAACACTGAAGCTTTCTTT
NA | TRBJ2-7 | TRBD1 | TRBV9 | CASSPQPGRGYEQYF | TGTGCCAGCAGCCCGCAGCCCGGCAGGGGGTACGAGCAGTACTTC
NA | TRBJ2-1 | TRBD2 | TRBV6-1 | CASSEYGSGVSYNEQFF | TGTGCCAGCAGTGAATATGGTAGCGGGGTATCCTACAATGAGCAGTTCTTC
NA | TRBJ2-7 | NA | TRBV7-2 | CASSSVGHLYEQYF | TGTGCCAGCAGCTCGGTGGGACACCTCTACGAGCAGTACTTC